This T cell receptor beta chain was captured in a study of cytomegalovirus exposure and HLA in healthy donors. General study results and limits: Cytomegalovirus-associated status was assigned to about 170 TCR beta chains. Reports described diagnosis of cytomegalovirus status by the classifier as highly specific and sensitive. As confirmed in vitro, a few CMV-associated chains were specific for CMV antigens. Clusters of TCRs from the first cohort tended to co-occur in the 120 or so validation repertoires (as a later analysis found).

Concerning this clone: What it binds is not known.

V lost 3 bases to trimming and J lost 7 bases; unmatched junction nucleotides: 7. CDR1 and CDR2 (germline): MDHEN, SYDVKM. The CDR3 runs 14 residues. Assay: immunoSEQ multiplex PCR; the TCRdb copy retains only in-frame clones and omits some. The profile shows hundreds of thousands of clones, 86% of them singletons. This chain joins TRBV28 and TRBJ2-7; 9 bases map to TRBD2. The specimen was PBMCs. The clonotype comes from a woman aged 18-35 years in good health and CMV-seronegative. The chain's CDR3 is CASSFSGSPGEQYF. CDR3 coding DNA: TGTGCCAGCAGTTTTAGCGGGAGTCCGGGGGAGCAGTACTTC.